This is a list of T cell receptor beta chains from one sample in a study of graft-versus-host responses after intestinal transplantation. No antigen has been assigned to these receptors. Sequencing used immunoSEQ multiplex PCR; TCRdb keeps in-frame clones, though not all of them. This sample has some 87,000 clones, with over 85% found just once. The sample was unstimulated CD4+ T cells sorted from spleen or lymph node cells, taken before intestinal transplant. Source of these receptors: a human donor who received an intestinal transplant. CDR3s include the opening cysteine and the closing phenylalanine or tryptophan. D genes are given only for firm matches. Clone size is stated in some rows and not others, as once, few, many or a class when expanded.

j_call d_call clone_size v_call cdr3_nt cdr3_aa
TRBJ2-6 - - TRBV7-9 TGTGCCAGCAGCCCCAGTGGGGCCAACGTCCTGACTTTC CASSPSGANVLTF
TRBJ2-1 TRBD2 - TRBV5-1 TGCGCCAGCAGCTCGGCCGGGACTAGGGACTACAATGAGCAGTTCTTC CASSSAGTRDYNEQFF
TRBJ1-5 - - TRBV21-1 TGTGCCAGCAGCATTCTATATGGGGAGACCCGCAATCAGCCCCAGCATTTT CASSILYGETRNQPQHF
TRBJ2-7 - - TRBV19 TGTGCCAGTAGCACAACTGGACAGCCAAACTACGAGCAGTACTTC CASSTTGQPNYEQYF
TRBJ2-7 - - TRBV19 TGTGCCAGTAGTATACTCCGGGCGGACCGCTACGAGCAGTACTTC CASSILRADRYEQYF
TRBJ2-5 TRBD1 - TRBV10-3 TGTGCCATCAAAGAGGGGACAGGGAGGGAGACCCAGTACTTC CAIKEGTGRETQYF
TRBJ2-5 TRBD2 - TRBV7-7 TGTGCCAGCAGCTCTCAGACTAGCGGGACGGAGACCCAGTACTTC CASSSQTSGTETQYF
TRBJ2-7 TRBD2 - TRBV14 TGTGCCAGCAGCCAAGATAAGGTAGCGGGAGGGAAATTCTACGAGCAGTACTTC CASSQDKVAGGKFYEQYF
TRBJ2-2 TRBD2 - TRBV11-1 TGTGCCAGCAGCTTACCCAGGACTAGCGGGAGACAGAACACCGGGGAGCTGTTTTTT CASSLPRTSGRQNTGELFF
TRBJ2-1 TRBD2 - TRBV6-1 TGTGCCAGCAGTGAATGGGGGACTAGCGGGAGCAATGAGCAGTTCTTC CASSEWGTSGSNEQFF
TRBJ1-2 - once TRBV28 TGTGCCAGCAGTTTGAGGAACTATGGCTACACCTTC CASSLRNYGYTF
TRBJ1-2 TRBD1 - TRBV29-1 TGCAGCGCGGACAGGGGTCCTCTAGGGTTCGGCTACACCTTC CSADRGPLGFGYTF
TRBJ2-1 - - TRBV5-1 TGCGCCAGCAGCACATACAATGAGCAGTTCTTC CASSTYNEQFF
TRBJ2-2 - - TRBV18 TGTGCCAGCTCACCTAAGAACACCGGGGAGCTGTTTTTT CASSPKNTGELFF
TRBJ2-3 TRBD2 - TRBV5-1 TGCGCCACTCACTCTGGACTAGCGGGAGGGCGGGGCCCAGATACGCAGTATTTT CATHSGLAGGRGPDTQYF
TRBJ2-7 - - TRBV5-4 TGTGCCAGCAGCTTGACAGCTTTTGGGGAGCAGTACTTC CASSLTAFGEQYF
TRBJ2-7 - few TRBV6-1 TGTGCCAGCAGTGAAATGGGGCAGGGTTGGAACGAGCAGTACTTC CASSEMGQGWNEQYF
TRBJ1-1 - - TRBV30 TGTGCCTGGAGTGAGCCGGGACCCATGAACACTGAAGCTTTCTTT CAWSEPGPMNTEAFF
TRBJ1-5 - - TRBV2 TGTGCCAGCAGACAACGGGACATTATCAATCAGCCCCAGCATTTT CASRQRDIINQPQHF
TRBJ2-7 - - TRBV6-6 TGTGCCAGCGGGACCTACGAGCAGTACTTC CASGTYEQYF
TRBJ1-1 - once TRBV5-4 TGTGCCAGCAGCTTGGTTGACAGGATGAACACTGAAGCTTTCTTT CASSLVDRMNTEAFF
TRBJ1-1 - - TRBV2 TGTGCCAGCTGTGGAGGGATGAACACTGAAGCTTTCTTT CASCGGMNTEAFF
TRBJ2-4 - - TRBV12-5 TGTGCTAGTGGTTTGGTACCAGATGTCGTTAAGGCCAAAAACATTCAGTACTTC CASGLVPDVVKAKNIQYF
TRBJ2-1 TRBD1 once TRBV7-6 TGTGCCAGCAGCGAGAGTCCCAGGGGGGAGCAGTTCTTC CASSESPRGEQFF
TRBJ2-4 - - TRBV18 TGTGCCAGCTCTCAGCGACCGGGGGGCCTAGCCAAAAACATTCAGTACTTC CASSQRPGGLAKNIQYF
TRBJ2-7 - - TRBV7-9 TGTGCCAGCAGCTCAATCGGGTACGAGCAGTACTTC CASSSIGYEQYF
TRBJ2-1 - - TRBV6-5 TGTGCCAGCAGTCCCAGGATAAGGCAAGTCAATGAGCAGTTCTTC CASSPRIRQVNEQFF
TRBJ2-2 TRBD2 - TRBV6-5 TGTGCCAGCAGTTATAGAGCGGGAGGAGGCGGCGGGGAGCTGTTTTTT CASSYRAGGGGGELFF
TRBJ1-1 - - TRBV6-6 TGTGCCAGCAGTTACCCCGGAGAGGTAGCTGAAGCTTTCTTT CASSYPGEVAEAFF
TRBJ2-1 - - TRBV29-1 TGCAGCGGCGACGGGACGGCGAATGAGCAGTTCTTC CSGDGTANEQFF
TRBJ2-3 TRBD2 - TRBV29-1 TGCAGCGTGGGGGTCCGACTAGCGGGAGGAGATACGCAGTATTTT CSVGVRLAGGDTQYF
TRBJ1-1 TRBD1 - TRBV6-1 TGTGCCAGCAGAGACAGGGTCACTGAAGCTTTCTTT CASRDRVTEAFF
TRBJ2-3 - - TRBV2 TGTGCCAGCAGCGCGTGGGACACGGCACCAACAATAAAGGGAGATACGCAGTATTTT CASSAWDTAPTIKGDTQYF
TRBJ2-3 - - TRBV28 TGTGCCAGCAGTACATGGACAGAGAGTGCAGATACGCAGTATTTT CASSTWTESADTQYF
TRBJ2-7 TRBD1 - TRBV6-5 TGTGCCAGCAGTTACTCGAGAGGACAGGGCAACGAGCAGTACTTC CASSYSRGQGNEQYF
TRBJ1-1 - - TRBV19 TGTGCCAGTAGTATCGGGCAAATGAACACTGAAGCTTTCTTT CASSIGQMNTEAFF
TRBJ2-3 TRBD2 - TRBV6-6 TGTGCCAGCAGTCTAGCGGGAGGGACAGATACGCAGTATTTT CASSLAGGTDTQYF
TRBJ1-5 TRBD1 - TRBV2 TGTGCCAGCCGTCGGGGGACCGGGACAGGGGGCGCTCAGCCCCAGCATTTT CASRRGTGTGGAQPQHF
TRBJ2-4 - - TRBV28 TGTGCCAGCAGTCAGGCAGGGGCCAAAAACATTCAGTACTTC CASSQAGAKNIQYF
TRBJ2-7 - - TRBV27 TGTGCCAGCAGTTTATTCCCCAATCCCACCGCCTACGAGCAGTACTTC CASSLFPNPTAYEQYF
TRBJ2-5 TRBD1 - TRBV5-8 TGTGCCAGCAGCTTCGGACAGGGGGCTGTTTGGGAGACCCAGTACTTC CASSFGQGAVWETQYF
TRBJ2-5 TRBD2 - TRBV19 TGTGCCAGTAGTCGACTAGCGGAGTACCAAGAGACCCAGTACTTC CASSRLAEYQETQYF
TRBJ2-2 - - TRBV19 TGTGCCAGTAGTGTCAGGGGCACCGGGGAGCTGTTTTTT CASSVRGTGELFF
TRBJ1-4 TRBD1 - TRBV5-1 TGCGCCAGCAGCTCTGGGACAGGGGAGGAAAAACTGTTTTTT CASSSGTGEEKLFF
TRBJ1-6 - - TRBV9 TGTGCCAGCAGCGTAGACAGCTCCTATAATTCACCCCTCCACTTT CASSVDSSYNSPLHF
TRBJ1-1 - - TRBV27 TGTGCCAGCAGTTTCGAGCGGGGAAGGGTGGCTTTCTTT CASSFERGRVAFF
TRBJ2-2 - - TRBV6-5 TGTGCCAGCAGTTACTCGGCGGGGATGAACACCGGGGAGCTGTTTTTT CASSYSAGMNTGELFF
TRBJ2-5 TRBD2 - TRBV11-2 TGTGCCAGCAGCCGACGGAGGACTAGCGGATTCTACTACTTC CASSRRRTSGFYYF
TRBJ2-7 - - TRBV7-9 TGTGCCAGCAGCTTTGGCACACACTTAGTAGAGCAGTACTTC CASSFGTHLVEQYF
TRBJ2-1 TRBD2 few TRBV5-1 TGCGCCAGCAGCCCGAGGGGGACTAGCGGGAGCCACAATGAGCAGTTCTTC CASSPRGTSGSHNEQFF
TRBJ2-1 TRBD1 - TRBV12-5 TGTGCTAGTGGTTTAGCAGGGGGCCCCAGTCCCAGGTACAATGAGCAGTTCTTC CASGLAGGPSPRYNEQFF
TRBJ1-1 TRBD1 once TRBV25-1 TGTGCCAGCAGTGAATGGGACAGAGTACATGAAGCTTTCTTT CASSEWDRVHEAFF